This TCR beta chain was recovered during a study of CXCR3-negative and CXCR3-positive naive CD8 T cells. Study observations and caveats: The study found comparably high diversity in both naive subsets and much lower diversity in memory CD8+ cells. Higher TRB CDR3 hydrophobicity marked CXCR3-positive naive cells relative to CXCR3-negative naive cells. CD5 surface expression was similar among naive subsets, and TCR strength was estimated by inference from TRB CDR3 properties.

With UMI labels, 5' RACE was used to prepare the TRB cDNA libraries. For each CDR3 protein, TCRdb gives one entry from its re-call of the 5' RACE reads, without DNA. In all, the sample yields fewer than 95,000 distinct CDR3 sequences. Worth noting for this clonotype: The target antigen is unknown.

Germline CDR1 is SGHDT and CDR2 is YYEEEE. CDR3 size: 15 residues. The chain carries TRBV5-6 and TRBJ2-3; TCRdb picks TRBD2, but there is no DNA to check that call. Material for sequencing was naive CXCR3- CD8+ T cells from blood. The subset denotes: CD45RO-CCR7+CD27+CD95- naive CD8+ T cells lacking CXCR3 (TNR3-). This TCR derives from a human donor in good health. Some clones in this sample may be carry-over from other donors' samples. The CDR3 is CASSFRTSGTDTQYF.